This paragraph covers one TCR beta chain sequence. Sequencing was performed with immunoSEQ multiplex PCR; in TCRdb, only in-frame clones are kept and a portion is missing. The repertoire consists of about 60,000 clones, with 70% to 90% occurring once and the leading ten covering approximately 1.3%. This record belongs to a study of blood T cell repertoires in COVID-19. About the study: Collection of acute and convalescent COVID-19 samples took place in the United States, Italy and Spain. PBMCs, B-cell-depleted T cells, or T cells were the source of the cDNA or gDNA that made up the material.

This CDR3 region has 13 residues. The V segment lost 6 bases and the J segment 4 bases; nucleotides outside the gene matches: 3. The sample taken for sequencing was peripheral blood. The origin of this receptor is a man between 60 and 75 years old with acute or convalescent COVID-19. The chain couples TRBV12-3 or TRBV12-4 to TRBJ1-2; TRBD1 aligns across 9 bases. CDR3 nucleotides: TGTGCCAGCAGGGGGACAGGGATCTATGGCTACACCTTC. Protein sequence: CASRGTGIYGYTF.